The following is a T cell receptor (beta chain) sequence with its context. No cognate antigen has been identified for it. Per-base quality was not reported, and no clone a single base away is much larger than it. Libraries were constructed by the immunoSEQ multiplex PCR assay. Imported from immuneACCESS, the table was reduced by TCRdb to in-frame sequences with V and J called. These copies leave out some clones; in studies compared against another copy, an unresolved V gene accounts for under half, and the cause of the remainder is not known. A total of around 45,000 clones appear in this sample, around a third of them only once. 2.5% to 3.5% of the sample is in the top ten clones. The germline V gene (reference sequence) sets CDR1 to LNHDA and CDR2 to SQIVND. V is clipped by 7 bases and J by 1 base, and the sequence between their germline boundaries is 7 bases long. Taken from cysteine to phenylalanine, the CDR3 has 12 residues. The CDR3 DNA has 36 bases and is translated from base 1.

This sample stems from a study of tumour-infiltrating T cells in Burkitt lymphoma (TCRdb year 2020). Regarding the research as a whole: All epidemiological subtypes of Burkitt lymphoma were represented among the 80 to 90 patients who made up the cohort. Clinical outcome was correlated with TCR repertoire data, and overall and progression-free survival were found to be predicted by productive clonality independently of established prognosticators, including age at diagnosis. Study-level results and caveats: Several public clonotypes shared across numerous Burkitt lymphoma patients were found, suggesting shared tumour neoantigen selection absent from diffuse large B-cell lymphoma.

The sequence came from a human donor with Burkitt lymphoma. Sequences were obtained from tumor tissue. The rearranged segments are TRBV19 and TRBJ2-5, with the identity of the D gene unclear. The nucleotide sequence is TGTGCCAGTAAAGGTGGCCAAGAGACCCAGTACTTC. It translates to CASKGGQETQYF.